A single sample gave rise to the 18 T cell receptor beta chains below, sequenced in a study of control samples from healthy donors and cancer patients. Assay: immunoSEQ multiplex PCR; the TCRdb copy retains only in-frame clones and omits some. The sample gives 85,000 to 100,000 clones, almost 85% of which show up once; 2% is in the top ten. Sequenced: blood. The source of these receptors is a man aged 60 to 69 in good health.

The V gene is TRBV30, the J gene TRBJ2-7, with D maybe TRBD1 (6 bases). Germline V gives CDR1 GTSNPN, CDR2 SVGIG (reference sequence). The CDR3 has 14 residues. V lost 3 bases, J lost 2 bases, and 14 bases lay in between. DNA of the CDR3: TGTGCCTGGAGGAAGGGGTCAGGGGCCTACGAGCAGTACTTC. Translating gives CAWRKGSGAYEQYF.

The chain combines TRBV19 with TRBJ2-7; 11 bases line up with TRBD1. The V gene end was trimmed by 5 bases and the J gene end by 6 bases; junction bases not matched to a gene: 6. Germline V gene data show CDR1 as LNHDA and CDR2 as SQIVND (reference sequence). This CDR3 region has 14 residues. The DNA of the CDR3 is TGTGCCAGTAGTGGACAGGGGGCGTCGGGCGAGCAGTACTTC. Residues: CASSGQGASGEQYF.

The chain has TRBV27 and TRBJ1-2; D is unclear. The CDR3 sequence is 13 residues long. Germline V gives CDR1 MNHEY, CDR2 SMNVEV (reference sequence). V lost 8 bases, J lost 6 bases, and 16 bases lay in between. The CDR3 reads CASAIGWTDGYTF. The CDR3 DNA sequence: TGTGCCAGCGCCATTGGGTGGACGGATGGCTACACCTTC.

This clone has a single count. V is TRBV30 and J is TRBJ1-6; the D gene is possibly TRBD1 (6 bases). In germline, CDR1 is GTSNPN, CDR2 SVGIG (reference sequence). The CDR3 spans 16 residues. V lost 5 bases, J lost 1 base, and 15 bases lay in between. The CDR3 nucleotides are TGTGCCTGGGGGGGGGCTGGGGGATCCTATAATTCACCCCTCCACTTT. This gives the protein CAWGGAGGSYNSPLHF.

V is TRBV11-2 and J is TRBJ1-3, with a tentative D call TRBD1 (6 bases). Trimming removed 8 bases at V and 0 bases at J, with 20 bases between. The CDR3 spans 17 residues. CDR1 and CDR2 from the germline V gene are SGHAT and FQNNGV. CDR3 in amino acids: CASGGGGGAVSGNTIYF. CDR3 coding DNA: TGTGCCAGCGGAGGGGGGGGCGGGGCAGTCTCTGGAAACACCATATATTTT. The full variable domain, completed using reference TRBV11-2 and TRBJ1-3, is EAGVAQSPRYKIIEKRQSVAFWCNPISGHATLYWYQQILGQGPKLLIQFQNNGVVDDSQLPKDRFSAERLKGVDSTLKIQPAKLEDSAVYLCASGGGGGAVSGNTIYFGEGSWLTVV.

This chain joins TRBV2 and TRBJ1-4, with a weak D call TRBD1 (6 bases). In germline, CDR1 is SNHLY, CDR2 FYNNEI. V lost 5 bases and J 5 bases, leaving 12 bases between the germline ends. The CDR3 has 14 amino acids. The CDR3 loop reads CASSSQGSNEKLFF. For the CDR3, the DNA is TGTGCCAGCAGTTCACAGGGTTCCAATGAAAAACTGTTTTTT.

The rearrangement links TRBV3-1 (or the pseudogene TRBV3-2) to TRBJ2-5, with 14 bases aligning to TRBD2. Germline CDR1 and CDR2: LGHDT and YNNKEL (reference sequence). With 4 bases clipped from V and 2 bases from J, the junction kept 3 bases outside the gene matches. The CDR3 contains 16 residues. CDR3 nucleotides: TGTGCCAGCAGCCGCGGGACTAGCGGGAGACAAGAGACCCAGTACTTC. Translated, it gives CASSRGTSGRQETQYF.

The chain couples TRBV5-4 to TRBJ2-7; TRBD2 aligns across 10 bases. CDR3 length: 15 amino acids. The germline V gene has CDR1 SGHNT and CDR2 YYREEE (reference sequence). V was pared by 4 bases and J by 6 bases, with 10 bases of the junction left unmatched. CDR3 sequence (DNA): TGTGCCAGCAGCCCTATCCTAGCGGGAGTCGGCGAGCAGTACTTC. It translates to CASSPILAGVGEQYF. Combining the CDR3 with reference TRBV5-4 and TRBJ2-7 gives the whole variable domain ETGVTQSPTHLIKTRGQQVTLRCSSQSGHNTVSWYQQALGQGPQFIFQYYREEENGRGNFPPRFSGLQFPNYSSELNVNALELDDSALYLCASSPILAGVGEQYFGPGTRLTVT.

The genes are TRBV5-1 and TRBJ2-5; 8 nucleotides match TRBD1. The germline gives CDR1 SGHRS, CDR2 YFSETQ. This CDR3 has 15 residues. Trimming removed 0 bases from V and 5 bases from J; junction bases left unmatched: 6. This CDR3 reads CASSLGTGLEETQYF. CDR3 bases: TGCGCCAGCAGCTTGGGGACAGGGCTTGAGGAGACCCAGTACTTC.

This chain links TRBV7-9 with TRBJ2-3, with TRBD2 matching over 9 bases. V shed 3 bases and J 3 bases; nucleotides not matched to a gene: 7. This CDR3 is 16 amino acids long. Germline lookup yields CDR1 SEHNR and CDR2 FQNEAQ (reference sequence). DNA for the CDR3: TGTGCCAGCAGCTTGGGGCGGGGGGGCCTGACAGATACGCAGTATTTT. It is translated as CASSLGRGGLTDTQYF.

This sequence joins TRBV19 and TRBJ2-1, with 14 bases lining up with TRBD2. Germline assignment: CDR1 LNHDA and CDR2 SQIVND (reference sequence). CDR3 length: 16 residues. The J segment lost 6 bases and the V segment lost 5 bases, leaving 6 bases of the junction unmatched. CDR3: CASSSRGLAGVNEQFF. The CDR3 bases are TGTGCCAGTAGTTCCCGGGGACTAGCGGGAGTCAATGAGCAGTTCTTC. Full variable domain (missing parts from reference TRBV19 and TRBJ2-1): DGGITQSPKYLFRKEGQNVTLSCEQNLNHDAMYWYRQDPGQGLRLIYYSQIVNDFQKGDIAEGYSVSREKKESFPLTVTSAQKNPTAFYLCASSSRGLAGVNEQFFGPGTRLTVL.

The chain recombines TRBV7-9 with TRBJ1-1; D not resolved. This CDR3 is built from 15 residues. Per germline, CDR1 SEHNR and CDR2 FQNEAQ (reference sequence). Trimming left V 1 base short and J 2 bases short, with 11 bases between. CDR3 in amino acids: CASSLEGNSNTEAFF. CDR3 in DNA: TGTGCCAGCAGCTTAGAAGGGAATTCTAACACTGAAGCTTTCTTT.

DNA of the CDR3: TGTGCCAGCAGCCAAGGGGGCAGTAATTCACCCCTCCACTTT. It is translated as CASSQGGSNSPLHF. The chain employs TRBV3-1 (or the pseudogene TRBV3-2) and TRBJ1-6; perhaps TRBD1 as D (5 bases). V was pared by 1 base and J by 6 bases, with 7 bases between. This CDR3 region has 14 residues. Germline values: CDR1 LGHDT, CDR2 YNNKEL (reference sequence).

This chain joins TRBV27 and TRBJ1-2; tentative D call: TRBD1 (6 bases). V shed 5 bases and J shed 8 bases, with 15 bases lying between them. Germline V CDR1 and CDR2: MNHEY, SMNVEV (reference sequence). The CDR3 is 13 residues long. For the CDR3, the DNA is TGTGCCAGCAGTCCCATAGGGGGAGGGGGCTACACCTTC. It codes for CASSPIGGGGYTF.

The CDR3 region is CASSKGLGGGQADTQYF. CDR3 nucleotides: TGTGCCAGCAGCAAGGGTCTCGGGGGAGGGCAGGCAGATACGCAGTATTTT. The V gene is TRBV5-4, the J gene TRBJ2-3, with TRBD2 matching 7 bases. J gave up 4 bases and V 4 bases, and 15 bases lay outside the gene matches. The CDR3 is 17 amino acids. The germline V gene encodes CDR1 SGHNT and CDR2 YYREEE (reference sequence).

This clone was observed once. The chain has TRBV3-1 (or the pseudogene TRBV3-2) and TRBJ2-5; the D gene is possibly TRBD2 (7 bases). The V end lost 0 bases, the J end lost 5 bases, and 13 bases lay between the germline ends. This CDR3 is 15 amino acids long. Germline CDR1 reads LGHDT; CDR2 reads YNNKEL (reference sequence). CDR3 sequence reads: CASSQDFRGGETQYF. The CDR3 coding sequence is TGTGCCAGCAGCCAAGACTTCAGGGGAGGGGAGACCCAGTACTTC.

This clone was detected a few times. The chain employs TRBV6-5 and TRBJ1-2; D unresolved. This CDR3 comprises 13 residues. Germline V lookup: CDR1 MNHEY, CDR2 SVGAGI. V dropped 5 bases and J dropped 0 bases, with 7 bases sitting between them. The CDR3 reads CASSPQANYGYTF. For the CDR3, the DNA is TGTGCCAGCAGTCCTCAGGCTAACTATGGCTACACCTTC.

This clone was observed a few times. The rearrangement joins TRBV5-1 to TRBJ1-6; TRBD1 is a possible D gene (6 bases). The V gene lost 2 bases and the J gene lost 9 bases, with 12 bases spanning the gap. This CDR3 is 14 amino acids long. Germline lookup yields CDR1 SGHRS and CDR2 YFSETQ. In DNA, the CDR3 is TGCGCCAGCAGCTTTGTTGGGGGCGGTTCACCCCTCCACTTT. This encodes CASSFVGGGSPLHF.